Here is one T cell receptor beta chain with its context. Given a much more abundant clone one base away, this may be a read error. This CDR3 spans 14 amino acids. The V gene end was trimmed by 3 bases and the J gene end by 2 bases; junction bases not matched to a gene: 3. This specimen comes from a study of T-cell reconstitution after alpha-beta-depleted transplantation in children. Molecular barcoding with unique molecular identifiers was used for the TCRbeta library. TCRdb analysed the PCR reads with MiXCR anew, one entry per CDR3 protein. The sample has fewer than 120,000 distinct CDR3 sequences; 10% are singletons.

This TCR was sampled from a human donor who donated a stem cell graft to a child with acute lymphoblastic leukemia. The chain recombines TRBV12-3 or TRBV12-4 with TRBJ2-5; 7 bases align to TRBD1. The sample consisted of PBMCs from the stem cell graft donor, taken from the stem cell graft. The CDR3 spells CASSLDRSQETQYF. CDR3 in DNA: TGTGCCAGCAGTTTGGACAGGAGTCAAGAGACCCAGTACTTC.